The 8 T cell receptor beta chains reported below all come from one sample, sequenced in a study of human T cells and chemical hapten exposure. The time point: pre-sensitization, week 0. The treatment denotes: therapeutic diphenylcyclopropenone sensitization with weekly scalp DPC. Before extraction, the whole blood was not fractionated, and total RNA was taken from it. TCRdb fed the RACE reads into MiXCR, producing one record per CDR3 protein. This table has tens of thousands of distinct CDR3 sequences, 9.5% to 10% appearing once. The sequenced sample was whole blood, obtained in connection with sensitization to the hapten diphenylcyclopropenone (DPC). The receptors derive from a woman aged 25 to 39 with alopecia areata. Some clones in this sample may be carry-over from other donors' samples.

Only a few counts were recorded for this clonotype. The chain uses TRBV20-1 and TRBJ1-2, with a weak D call TRBD1 (6 bases). From germline, CDR1 is DFQATT and CDR2 SNEGSKA (reference sequence). The length of the CDR3 is 15 residues. The germline V and J ends were trimmed by 0 bases and 0 bases, with 11 bases remaining between them. CDR3 nucleotide sequence: TGCAGTGCTAGAGATCTAGGGACAACTAACTATGGCTACACCTTC. Its protein product is CSARDLGTTNYGYTF.

This clonotype has at least ten counts. This chain links TRBV20-1 with TRBJ2-3, with a tentative D call TRBD1 (5 bases). The germline V gene encodes CDR1 DFQATT and CDR2 SNEGSKA (reference sequence). V lost 6 bases and J lost 9, with 19 bases in between. The CDR3 is 13 amino acids. The CDR3 region has the DNA TGCAGTGCCAAGGGGCTAGACGGTATCACGCAGTATTTT. This codes for CSAKGLDGITQYF.

V usage is TRBV27 and J usage is TRBJ2-2; 9 positions match TRBD2. The CDR3 contains 17 residues. The germline V gene has CDR1 MNHEY and CDR2 SMNVEV (reference sequence). V gave up 7 bases and J gave up 4 bases; unmatched junction bases: 13. CDR3 DNA: TGTGCCAGCACCCTCGAGGCGGGGGGGTTTATCACCGGGGAGCTGTTTTTT. Amino acid sequence: CASTLEAGGFITGELFF.

This clonotype was seen only a few times. CDR3 DNA: TGTGCCAGCAGCCCAGCCAGTTCTGAAAAACTGTTTTTT. Translating gives CASSPASSEKLFF. The J gene is TRBJ1-4, the V gene TRBV12-3 or TRBV12-4; D unclear. The CDR3 sequence is 13 residues long. V was pared by 6 bases and J by 7 bases, with 12 bases between.

This clonotype was seen at least ten times. CDR3 in amino acids: CASSLSTDTQYF. The CDR3 nucleotides read TGTGCCAGCAGCCTGTCCACAGATACGCAGTATTTT. The V and J genes are TRBV7-2 and TRBJ2-3; unclear D gene. Germline CDR1 and CDR2: SGHTA and FQGNSA. V lost 5 bases and J 2 bases, leaving 5 bases between the germline ends. The length of the CDR3 is 12 residues.

This clonotype was seen ten or more times. The rearrangement joins TRBV10-3 to TRBJ1-1; 9 bases match TRBD1. The CDR3 is made up of 16 amino acids. Germline loops: CDR1 ENHRY, CDR2 SYGVKD. Trimming took 7 bases from V and 6 from J; bases not matched to a gene: 15. The DNA of the CDR3 is TGTGCCATCACTCAACGAGCCGGGACAGGGTTGTCTGAAGCTTTCTTT. This sequence encodes CAITQRAGTGLSEAFF.

The chain carries TRBV7-9 and TRBJ2-5, with D tentatively TRBD2 (5 bases). V lost 4 bases to trimming and J lost 2 bases, with 14 bases between them. Germline V lookup: CDR1 SEHNR, CDR2 FQNEAQ (reference sequence). The CDR3 has 15 residues. CDR3 coding DNA: TGTGCCAGCAGCTCCGGACTGGGCAGGCAAGAGACCCAGTACTTC. This translates into CASSSGLGRQETQYF. Filled out from reference TRBV7-9 and TRBJ2-5, the complete variable domain reads DTGVSQNPRHKITKRGQNVTFRCDPISEHNRLYWYRQTLGQGPEFLTYFQNEAQLEKSRLLSDRFSAERPKGSFSTLEIQRTEQGDSAMYLCASSSGLGRQETQYFGPGTRLLVL.

V usage is TRBV5-1 and J usage is TRBJ2-3; D not resolved. The CDR3 totals 16 residues. V lost 0 bases to trimming and J lost 0 bases, with 11 bases between them. Germline V CDR1 and CDR2: SGHRS, YFSETQ. CDR3 protein: CASSLGYSTSTDTQYF. The CDR3 DNA reads TGCGCCAGCAGCTTGGGCTACAGCACTAGCACAGATACGCAGTATTTT.